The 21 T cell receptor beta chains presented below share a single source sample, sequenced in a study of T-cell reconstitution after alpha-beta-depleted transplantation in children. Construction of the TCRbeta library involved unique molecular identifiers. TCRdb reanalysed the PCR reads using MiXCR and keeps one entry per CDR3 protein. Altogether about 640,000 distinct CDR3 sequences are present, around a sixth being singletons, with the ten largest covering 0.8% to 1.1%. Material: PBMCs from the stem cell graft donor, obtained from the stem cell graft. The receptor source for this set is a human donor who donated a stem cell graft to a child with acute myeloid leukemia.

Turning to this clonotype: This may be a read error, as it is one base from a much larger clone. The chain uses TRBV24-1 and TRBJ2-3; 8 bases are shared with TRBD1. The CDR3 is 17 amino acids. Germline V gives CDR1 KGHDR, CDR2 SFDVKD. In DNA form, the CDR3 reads TGTCCCACCAGTCCGGGCAGGGGGCATTATAGGGCAGATACGCAGTATTTT. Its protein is CPTSPGRGHYRADTQYF.

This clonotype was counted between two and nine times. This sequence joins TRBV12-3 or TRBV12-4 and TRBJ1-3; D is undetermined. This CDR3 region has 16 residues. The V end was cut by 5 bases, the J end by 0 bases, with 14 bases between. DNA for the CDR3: TGTGCCAGCAGTCCCCGGGAGAGACGCTCTGGAAACACCATATATTTT. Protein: CASSPRERRSGNTIYF.

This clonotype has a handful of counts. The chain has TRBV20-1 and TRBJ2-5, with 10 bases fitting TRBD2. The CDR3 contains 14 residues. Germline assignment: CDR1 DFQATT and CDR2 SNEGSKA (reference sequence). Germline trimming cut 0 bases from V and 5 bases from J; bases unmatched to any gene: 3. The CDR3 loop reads CSARDQRGGETQYF. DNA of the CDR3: TGCAGTGCTAGAGACCAGCGGGGGGGGGAGACCCAGTACTTC.

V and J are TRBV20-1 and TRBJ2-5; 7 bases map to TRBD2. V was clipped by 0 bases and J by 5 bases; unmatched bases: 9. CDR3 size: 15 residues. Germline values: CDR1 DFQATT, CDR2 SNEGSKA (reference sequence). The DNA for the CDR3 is TGCAGTGCTAGAGATATGGACGGGGGGACGGAGACCCAGTACTTC. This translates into CSARDMDGGTETQYF.

The CDR3 DNA is TGTGCCAGCAGCTTAAGGGAGGACCCAGGGCTGGTCGGAAACACCATATATTTT. This sequence encodes CASSLREDPGLVGNTIYF. The rearrangement joins TRBV7-6 to TRBJ1-3; a weak D match, TRBD1 (5 bases). CDR1 is SGHVS, CDR2 FNYEAQ, per germline. The CDR3 is 18 residues long. Trimming took off 2 bases at V and 4 bases at J, with 21 bases between the two ends.

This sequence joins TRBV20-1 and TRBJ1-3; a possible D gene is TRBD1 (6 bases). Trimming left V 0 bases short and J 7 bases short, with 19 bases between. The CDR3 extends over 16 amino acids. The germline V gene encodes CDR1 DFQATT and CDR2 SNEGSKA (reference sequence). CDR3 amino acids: CSARDRLRGVVNTIYF. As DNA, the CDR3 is TGCAGTGCTAGAGACCGGCTGAGGGGGGTTGTGAACACCATATATTTT.

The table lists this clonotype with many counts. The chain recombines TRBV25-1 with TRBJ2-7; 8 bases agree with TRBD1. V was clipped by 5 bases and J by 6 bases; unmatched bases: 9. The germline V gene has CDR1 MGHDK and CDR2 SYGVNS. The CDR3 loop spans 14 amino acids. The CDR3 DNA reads TGTGCCAGCAGTACCCGGACAGGGCAGGGCGAGCAGTACTTC. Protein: CASSTRTGQGEQYF.

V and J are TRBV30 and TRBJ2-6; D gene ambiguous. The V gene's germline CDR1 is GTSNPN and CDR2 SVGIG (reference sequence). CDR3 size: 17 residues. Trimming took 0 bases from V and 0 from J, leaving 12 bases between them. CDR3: CAWSVARANSGANVLTF. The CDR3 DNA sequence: TGTGCCTGGAGTGTAGCAAGGGCCAACTCTGGGGCCAACGTCCTGACTTTC.

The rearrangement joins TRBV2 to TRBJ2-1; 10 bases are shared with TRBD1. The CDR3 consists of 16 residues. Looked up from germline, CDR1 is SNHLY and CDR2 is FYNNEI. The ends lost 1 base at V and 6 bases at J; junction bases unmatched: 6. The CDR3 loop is CASSEVGDRGANEQFF. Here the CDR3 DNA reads TGTGCCAGCAGTGAAGTGGGGGACAGGGGAGCCAATGAGCAGTTCTTC.

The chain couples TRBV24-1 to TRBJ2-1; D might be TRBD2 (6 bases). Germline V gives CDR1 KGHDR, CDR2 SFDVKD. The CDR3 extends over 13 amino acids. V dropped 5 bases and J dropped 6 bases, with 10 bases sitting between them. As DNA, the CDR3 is TGTGCCACCAGTGTTAGGGGACTCAATGAGCAGTTCTTC. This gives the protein CATSVRGLNEQFF.

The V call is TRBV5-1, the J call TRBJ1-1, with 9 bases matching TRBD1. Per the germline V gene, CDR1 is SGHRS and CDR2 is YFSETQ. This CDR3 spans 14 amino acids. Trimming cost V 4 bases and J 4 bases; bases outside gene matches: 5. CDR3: CASSQATGGTEAFF. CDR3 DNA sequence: TGCGCCAGCAGCCAGGCGACAGGGGGCACTGAAGCTTTCTTT. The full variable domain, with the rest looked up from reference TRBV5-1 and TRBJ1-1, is KAGVTQTPRYLIKTRGQQVTLSCSPISGHRSVSWYQQTPGQGLQFLFEYFSETQRNKGNFPGRFSGRQFSNSRSEMNVSTLELGDSALYLCASSQATGGTEAFFGQGTRLTVV.

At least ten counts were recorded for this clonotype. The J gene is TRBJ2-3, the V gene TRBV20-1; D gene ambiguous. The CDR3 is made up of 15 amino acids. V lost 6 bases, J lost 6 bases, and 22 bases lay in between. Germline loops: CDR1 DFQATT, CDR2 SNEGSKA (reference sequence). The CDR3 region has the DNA TGCAGTGCCGCCCCTTTGGGCAGGACGGCGGATACGCAGTATTTT. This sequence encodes CSAAPLGRTADTQYF.

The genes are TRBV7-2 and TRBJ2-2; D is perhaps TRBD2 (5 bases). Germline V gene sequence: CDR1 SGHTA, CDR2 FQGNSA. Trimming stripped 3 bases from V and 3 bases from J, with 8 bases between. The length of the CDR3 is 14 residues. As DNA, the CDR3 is TGTGCCAGCAGCTTTAGCGAGGACACCGGGGAGCTGTTTTTT. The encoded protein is CASSFSEDTGELFF. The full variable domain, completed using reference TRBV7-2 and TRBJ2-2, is GAGVSQSPSNKVTEKGKDVELRCDPISGHTALYWYRQSLGQGLEFLIYFQGNSAPDKSGLPSDRFSAERTGGSVSTLTIQRTQQEDSAVYLCASSFSEDTGELFFGEGSRLTVL.

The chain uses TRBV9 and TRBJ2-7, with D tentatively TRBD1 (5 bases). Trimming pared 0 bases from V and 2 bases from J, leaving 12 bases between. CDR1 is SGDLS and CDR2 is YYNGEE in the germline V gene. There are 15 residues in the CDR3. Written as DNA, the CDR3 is TGTGCCAGCAGCGTAGCGTCAGACAGAGCCTACGAGCAGTACTTC. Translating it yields CASSVASDRAYEQYF.

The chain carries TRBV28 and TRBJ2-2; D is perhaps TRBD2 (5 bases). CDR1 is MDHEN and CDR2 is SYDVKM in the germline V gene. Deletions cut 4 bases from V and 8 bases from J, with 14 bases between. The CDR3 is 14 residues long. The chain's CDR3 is CASSSGLAGGELFF. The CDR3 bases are TGTGCCAGCAGTTCCGGACTTGCTGGAGGGGAGCTGTTTTTT.

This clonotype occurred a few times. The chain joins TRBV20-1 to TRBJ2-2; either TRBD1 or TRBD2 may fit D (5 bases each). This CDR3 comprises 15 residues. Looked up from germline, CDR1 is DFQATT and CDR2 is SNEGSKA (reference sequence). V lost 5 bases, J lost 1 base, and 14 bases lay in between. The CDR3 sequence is CSADGARGNTGELFF. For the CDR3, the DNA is TGCAGTGCTGATGGGGCTCGGGGGAACACCGGGGAGCTGTTTTTT.

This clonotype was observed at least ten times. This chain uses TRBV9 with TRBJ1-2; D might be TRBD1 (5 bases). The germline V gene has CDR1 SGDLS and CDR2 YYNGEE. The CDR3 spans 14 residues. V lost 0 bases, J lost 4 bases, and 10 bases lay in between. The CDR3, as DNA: TGTGCCAGCAGCGTAGATGCAGGGTCCTATGGCTACACCTTC. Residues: CASSVDAGSYGYTF.

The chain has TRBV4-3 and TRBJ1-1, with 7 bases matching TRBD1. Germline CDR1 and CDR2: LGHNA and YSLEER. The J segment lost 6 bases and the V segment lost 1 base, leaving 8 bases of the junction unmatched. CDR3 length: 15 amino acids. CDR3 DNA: TGCGCCAGCAGCCAAGCAATCGACAGGGCCGCTGAAGCTTTCTTT. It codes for CASSQAIDRAAEAFF.

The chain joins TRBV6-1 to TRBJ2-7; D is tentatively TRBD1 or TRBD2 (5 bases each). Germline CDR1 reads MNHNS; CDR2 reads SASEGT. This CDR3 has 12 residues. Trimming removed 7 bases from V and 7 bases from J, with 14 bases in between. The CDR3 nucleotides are TGTGCCAGCAAGGGACCGCGGACGGAGCAGTACGTC. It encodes CASKGPRTEQYV.

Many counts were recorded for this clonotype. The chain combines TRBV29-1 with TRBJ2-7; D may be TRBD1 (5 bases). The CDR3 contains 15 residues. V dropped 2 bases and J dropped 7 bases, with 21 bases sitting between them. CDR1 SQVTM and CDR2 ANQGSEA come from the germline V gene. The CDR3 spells CSVEMGQGILGEQYF. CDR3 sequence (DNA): TGCAGCGTTGAAATGGGCCAGGGAATCCTCGGAGAGCAGTACTTC.

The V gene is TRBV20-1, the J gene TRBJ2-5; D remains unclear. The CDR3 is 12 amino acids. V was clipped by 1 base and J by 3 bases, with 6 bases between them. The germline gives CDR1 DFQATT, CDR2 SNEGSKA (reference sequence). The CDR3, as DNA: TGCAGTGCTAGAGTCAGCGAAGAGACCCAGTACTTC. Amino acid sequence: CSARVSEETQYF.